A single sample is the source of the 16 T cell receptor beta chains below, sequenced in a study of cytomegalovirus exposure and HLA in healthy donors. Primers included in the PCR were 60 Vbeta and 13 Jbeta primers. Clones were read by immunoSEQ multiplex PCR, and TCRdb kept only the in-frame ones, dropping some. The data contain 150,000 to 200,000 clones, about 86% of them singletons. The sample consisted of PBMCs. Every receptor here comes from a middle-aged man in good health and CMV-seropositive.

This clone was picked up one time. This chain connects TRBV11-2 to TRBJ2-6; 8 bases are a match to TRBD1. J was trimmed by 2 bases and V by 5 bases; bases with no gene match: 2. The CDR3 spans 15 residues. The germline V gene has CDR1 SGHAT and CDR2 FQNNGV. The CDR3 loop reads CASSNRGAGANVLTF. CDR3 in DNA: TGTGCCAGCAGCAACAGGGGGGCTGGGGCCAACGTCCTGACTTTC.

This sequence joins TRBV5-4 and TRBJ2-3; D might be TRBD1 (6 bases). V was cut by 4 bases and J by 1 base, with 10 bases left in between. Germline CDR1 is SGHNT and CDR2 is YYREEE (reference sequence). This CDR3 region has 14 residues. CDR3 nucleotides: TGTGCCAGCAGCCAGGACAGTGGCACAGATACGCAGTATTTT. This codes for CASSQDSGTDTQYF.

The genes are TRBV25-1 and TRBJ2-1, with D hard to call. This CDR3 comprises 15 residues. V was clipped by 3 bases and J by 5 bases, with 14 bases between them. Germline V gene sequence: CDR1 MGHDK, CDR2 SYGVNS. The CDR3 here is CASSDLTQRNNEQFF. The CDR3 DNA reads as TGTGCCAGCAGTGATTTGACACAAAGAAACAATGAGCAGTTCTTC.

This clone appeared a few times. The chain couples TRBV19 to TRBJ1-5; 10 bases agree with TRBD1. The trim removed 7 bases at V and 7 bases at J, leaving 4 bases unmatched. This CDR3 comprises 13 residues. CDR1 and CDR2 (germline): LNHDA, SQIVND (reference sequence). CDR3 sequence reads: CASIGQGGQPQHF. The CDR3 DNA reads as TGTGCCAGTATTGGACAGGGGGGCCAGCCCCAGCATTTT.

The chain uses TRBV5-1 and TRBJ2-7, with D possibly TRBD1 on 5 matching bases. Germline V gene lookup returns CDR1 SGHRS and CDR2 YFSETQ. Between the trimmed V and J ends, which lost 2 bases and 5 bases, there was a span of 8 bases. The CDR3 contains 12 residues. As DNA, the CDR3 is TGCGCCAGCAGCTTACCAGGGAACGAGCAGTACTTC. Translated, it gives CASSLPGNEQYF.

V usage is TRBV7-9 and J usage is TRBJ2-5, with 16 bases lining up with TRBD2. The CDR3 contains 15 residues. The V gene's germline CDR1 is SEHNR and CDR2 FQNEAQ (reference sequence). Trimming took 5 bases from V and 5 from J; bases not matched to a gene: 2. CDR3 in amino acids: CASSPGLAGGETQYF. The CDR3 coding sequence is TGTGCCAGCAGCCCGGGACTAGCGGGAGGGGAGACCCAGTACTTC.

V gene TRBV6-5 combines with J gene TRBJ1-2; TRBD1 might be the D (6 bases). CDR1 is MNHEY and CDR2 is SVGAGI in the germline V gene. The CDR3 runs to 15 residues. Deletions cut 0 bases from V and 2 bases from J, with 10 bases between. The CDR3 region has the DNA TGTGCCAGCAGTTACTCCCCGGGACACAACTATGGCTACACCTTC. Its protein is CASSYSPGHNYGYTF.

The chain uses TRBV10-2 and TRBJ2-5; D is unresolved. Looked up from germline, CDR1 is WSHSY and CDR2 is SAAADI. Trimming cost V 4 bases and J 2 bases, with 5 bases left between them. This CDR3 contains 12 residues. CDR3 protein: CASSVQQETQYF. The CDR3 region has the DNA TGCGCCAGCAGTGTACAGCAAGAGACCCAGTACTTC.

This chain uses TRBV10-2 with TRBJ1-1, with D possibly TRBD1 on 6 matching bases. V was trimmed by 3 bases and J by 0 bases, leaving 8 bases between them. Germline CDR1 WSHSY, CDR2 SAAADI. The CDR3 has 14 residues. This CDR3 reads CASSDRGLNTEAFF. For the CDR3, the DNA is TGCGCCAGCAGTGACAGGGGCTTGAACACTGAAGCTTTCTTT.

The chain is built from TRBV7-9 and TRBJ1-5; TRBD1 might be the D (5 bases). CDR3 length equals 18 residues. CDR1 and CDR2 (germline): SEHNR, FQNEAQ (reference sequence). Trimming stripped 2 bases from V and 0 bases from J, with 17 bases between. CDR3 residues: CASSLWATGVDSNQPQHF. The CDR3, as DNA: TGTGCCAGCAGCTTATGGGCCACGGGGGTCGATAGCAATCAGCCCCAGCATTTT. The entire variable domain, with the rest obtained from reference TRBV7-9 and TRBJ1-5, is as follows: DTGVSQNPRHKITKRGQNVTFRCDPISEHNRLYWYRQTLGQGPEFLTYFQNEAQLEKSRLLSDRFSAERPKGSFSTLEIQRTEQGDSAMYLCASSLWATGVDSNQPQHFGDGTRLSIL.

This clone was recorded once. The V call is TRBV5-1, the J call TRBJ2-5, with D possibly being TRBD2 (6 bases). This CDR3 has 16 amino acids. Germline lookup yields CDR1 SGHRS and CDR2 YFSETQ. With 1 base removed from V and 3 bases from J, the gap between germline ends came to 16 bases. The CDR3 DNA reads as TGCGCCAGCAGCTTGTGGAGGGCAGCTAATAAAGAGACCCAGTACTTC. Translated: CASSLWRAANKETQYF.

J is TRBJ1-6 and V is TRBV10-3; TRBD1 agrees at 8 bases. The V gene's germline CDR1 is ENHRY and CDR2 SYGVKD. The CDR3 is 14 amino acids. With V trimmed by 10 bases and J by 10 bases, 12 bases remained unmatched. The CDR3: CATVPGQDGSPLHF. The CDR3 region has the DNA TGTGCCACCGTTCCGGGACAGGACGGCTCACCCCTCCACTTT.

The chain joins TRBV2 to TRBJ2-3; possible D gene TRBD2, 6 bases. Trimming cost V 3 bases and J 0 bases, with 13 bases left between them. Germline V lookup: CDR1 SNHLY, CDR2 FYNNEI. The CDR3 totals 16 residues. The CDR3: CASSEAAGWSTDTQYF. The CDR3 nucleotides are TGTGCCAGCAGTGAGGCCGCGGGGTGGAGCACAGATACGCAGTATTTT.

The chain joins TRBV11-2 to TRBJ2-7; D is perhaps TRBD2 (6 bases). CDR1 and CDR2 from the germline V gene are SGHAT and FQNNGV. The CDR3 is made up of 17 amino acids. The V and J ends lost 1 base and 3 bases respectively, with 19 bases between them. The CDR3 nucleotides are TGTGCCAGCAGCTTAGGTGCCCCCGCGGGGAGCATCTACGAGCAGTACTTC. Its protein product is CASSLGAPAGSIYEQYF.

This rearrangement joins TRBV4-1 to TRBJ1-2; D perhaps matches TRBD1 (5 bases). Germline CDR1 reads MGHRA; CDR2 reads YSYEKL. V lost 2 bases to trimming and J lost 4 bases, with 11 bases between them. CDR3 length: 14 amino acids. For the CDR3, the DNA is TGCGCCAGCAGCCAATTCAGGGAGGCCTATGGCTACACCTTC. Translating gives CASSQFREAYGYTF.

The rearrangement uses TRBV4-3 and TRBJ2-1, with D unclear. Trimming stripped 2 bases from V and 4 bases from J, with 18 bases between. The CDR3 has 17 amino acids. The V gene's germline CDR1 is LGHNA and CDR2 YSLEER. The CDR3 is CASSQKVAATFYNEQFF. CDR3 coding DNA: TGCGCCAGCAGCCAAAAGGTGGCGGCAACTTTTTACAATGAGCAGTTCTTC.